This T cell receptor beta chain was found in a study of cytomegalovirus exposure and HLA in healthy donors. Trimming stripped 4 bases from V and 4 bases from J, with 17 bases between. Germline CDR1 is SGDLS and CDR2 is YYNGEE. This CDR3 comprises 16 residues. The PCR was carried out with 60 Vbeta primers and 13 Jbeta primers. Libraries were prepared by immunoSEQ multiplex PCR; TCRdb keeps only in-frame clonotypes and omits some of them. The sample lists around 170,000 clones, roughly 77% occurring once. Source material: PBMCs. This sequence was found in a woman between 45 and 60 years old in good health and CMV-seropositive. The chain recombines TRBV9 with TRBJ2-2; D possibly corresponds to TRBD2 (6 bases). The CDR3 nucleotides read TGTGCCAGCAGCCGACCCTCGTGGGGGGTCACCGGGGAGCTGTTTTTT. Translated, it gives CASSRPSWGVTGELFF.